Following are 7 T cell receptor beta chains from one sample sequenced in a study of blood T cell repertoires in COVID-19. Data came from immunoSEQ multiplex PCR; TCRdb stores just in-frame clones and leaves some out. Seen here are approximately 150,000 clones, approximately 93% observed once, and the top ten hold roughly 2%. Sample: peripheral blood. Every receptor here comes from a woman aged 60 to 75 with COVID-19, enrolled during active disease.

The chain couples TRBV6-4 to TRBJ1-1; 7 bases are a match to TRBD1. The junction had 6 bases not matched to a gene; V was cut back by 6 bases and J by 5 bases. The CDR3 loop spans 13 amino acids. Germline lookup yields CDR1 MRHNA and CDR2 SNTAGT. CDR3 residues: CASRQGLGTEAFF. CDR3 sequence (DNA): TGTGCCAGCAGACAGGGGTTAGGGACTGAAGCTTTCTTT.

This chain connects TRBV19 to TRBJ2-2; weak D call: TRBD2 (6 bases). The CDR3 consists of 13 residues. Trimming removed 5 bases at V and 4 bases at J, with 8 bases between. The germline CDR1 and CDR2 sequences are LNHDA and SQIVND (reference sequence). The CDR3 bases are TGTGCCAGTAGTCCCGGGGGCACCGGGGAGCTGTTTTTT. Amino acid sequence: CASSPGGTGELFF.

This clone showed up just once. The chain joins TRBV6-5 to TRBJ1-2; D perhaps matches TRBD1 (5 bases). From germline, CDR1 is MNHEY and CDR2 SVGAGI. V lost 1 base, J lost 6 bases, and 6 bases lay in between. The CDR3 is made up of 12 amino acids. The CDR3 nucleotides are TGTGCCAGCAGTTACTGGGGGGATGGCTACACCTTC. Translating it yields CASSYWGDGYTF.

V usage is TRBV11-3 and J usage is TRBJ1-4, with 10 bases matching TRBD1. The junction had 7 bases not matched to a gene; V was cut back by 0 bases and J by 6 bases. Germline lookup yields CDR1 SGHNT and CDR2 YENEEA. The CDR3 extends over 17 amino acids. CDR3 residues: CASSLDPPTGGYEKLFF. The CDR3 region has the DNA TGTGCCAGCAGCTTAGATCCCCCGACAGGGGGCTATGAAAAACTGTTTTTT.

This clone has only a few counts. J is TRBJ1-1 and V is TRBV12-3 or TRBV12-4, with unresolved D. CDR3 length: 11 amino acids. V lost 5 bases to trimming and J lost 4 bases, with 5 bases between them. CDR3 DNA: TGTGCCAGCAGTGCCGGCACTGAAGCTTTCTTT. This translates into CASSAGTEAFF.

The chain is built from TRBV5-4 and TRBJ1-5, with D unclear. Germline CDR1 SGHNT, CDR2 YYREEE (reference sequence). The V and J ends lost 2 bases and 0 bases respectively, with 12 bases between them. The CDR3 is made up of 16 amino acids. The CDR3, as DNA: TGTGCCAGCAGCTTAGTAGATTGGGCTAGCAATCAGCCCCAGCATTTT. Protein product: CASSLVDWASNQPQHF.

The gene calls are TRBV18 and TRBJ1-1; D is perhaps TRBD1 (5 bases). Trimming took 10 bases from V and 4 from J, leaving 22 bases between them. Germline V CDR1 and CDR2: KGHSH, LQKENI. The CDR3 covers 15 residues. CDR3 loop: CATYLSGGFFTEAFF. The CDR3 DNA is TGTGCCACCTATCTATCCGGGGGTTTTTTCACTGAAGCTTTCTTT.